This T cell receptor beta chain stems from a study of T cells expressing NK-cell markers. TCRdb processed the 5' RACE reads again and assigns one entry to each CDR3 protein, with no DNA. Its listing shows fewer than 300,000 distinct CDR3 sequences. The germline V gene encodes CDR1 PRHDT and CDR2 FYEKMQ (reference sequence). The CDR3 spans 12 residues. Sequencing was performed on blood T cells: a sorted CD56 or NKG2C T cell subset, CD4+ or CD8+ T cells, or bulk PBMC T cells (not recorded which). This chain links TRBV13 with TRBJ2-1. The TCR originated in a woman aged 18-69 years in good health. The CDR3 loop reads CASSLRAYEQFF.